This record looks at one T cell receptor (beta chain) sequence and its context. The sample belongs to a study of blood T cell repertoires in COVID-19. Study-wide background: The United States, Italy and Spain provided the acute and convalescent COVID-19 samples. PBMCs, B-cell-depleted T cells, or T cells provided the cDNA or gDNA that made up the material.

Germline CDR1 MGHDK, CDR2 SYGVNS. Trimming removed 8 bases at V and 4 bases at J, with 20 bases between. This CDR3 is built from 15 residues. Per the authors' pipeline: How many nucleated cells were present was estimated from reference gene primer amplification. Assay used: immunoSEQ multiplex PCR; TCRdb lists only in-frame clones, some missing. V and J calls plus clone size are reproduced from that table; the DNA served to infer D and trimming. The sample has some 15,000 clones, roughly 79% seen once. This chain uses TRBV25-1 with TRBJ2-5; D ambiguous. What was sequenced was peripheral blood. This receptor was obtained from a man aged 60 to 75 with acute or convalescent COVID-19. DNA for the CDR3: TGTGCCAGCGCCCCCTCCTCAGGTTACCGAGAGACCCAGTACTTC. Protein product: CASAPSSGYRETQYF.